This T cell receptor beta chain was recorded in a study of blood T cell repertoires in COVID-19. About the study: The samples span acute and convalescent COVID-19 from the United States, Italy and Spain.

The Seattle patients joined while their infection was active and were tracked longitudinally afterward. Per the original methods: Quantification of nucleated cells was approximated via reference gene primer amplification. Method: immunoSEQ multiplex PCR; TCRdb's copy keeps in-frame clones and lacks some. From that table come the V and J calls and clone size; the DNA was used to work out D and trimming. The sample yields roughly 280,000 clones, approximately 86% seen once. J gave up 5 bases and V 3 bases, and 7 bases lay outside the gene matches. CDR3 length equals 14 residues. The germline V gene has CDR1 SGHAT and CDR2 FQNNGV.

The sequencing input was peripheral blood. The chain combines TRBV11-2 with TRBJ2-7, with 7 bases aligning to TRBD1. The TCR sequence derives from a woman aged 55-69 years with COVID-19, enrolled during active disease. The CDR3 region is CASSLTGRIDEQYF. The CDR3 nucleotides read TGTGCCAGCAGCTTGACAGGGCGGATTGACGAGCAGTACTTC.